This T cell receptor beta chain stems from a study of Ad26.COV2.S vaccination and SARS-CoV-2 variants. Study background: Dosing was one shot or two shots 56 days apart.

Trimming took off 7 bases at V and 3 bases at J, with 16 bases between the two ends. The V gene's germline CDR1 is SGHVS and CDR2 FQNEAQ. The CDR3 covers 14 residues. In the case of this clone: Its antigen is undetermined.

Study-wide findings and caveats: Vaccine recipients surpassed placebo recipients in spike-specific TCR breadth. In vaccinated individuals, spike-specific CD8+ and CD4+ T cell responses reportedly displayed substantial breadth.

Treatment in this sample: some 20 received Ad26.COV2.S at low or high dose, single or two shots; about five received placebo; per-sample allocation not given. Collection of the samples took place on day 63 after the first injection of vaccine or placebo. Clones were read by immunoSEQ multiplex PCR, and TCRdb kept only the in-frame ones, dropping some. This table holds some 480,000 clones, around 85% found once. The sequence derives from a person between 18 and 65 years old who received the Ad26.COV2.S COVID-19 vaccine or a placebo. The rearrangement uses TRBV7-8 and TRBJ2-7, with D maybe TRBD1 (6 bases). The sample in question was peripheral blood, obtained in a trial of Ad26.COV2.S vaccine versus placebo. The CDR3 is CASNPRDTLYEQYF. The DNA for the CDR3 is TGTGCCAGCAACCCACGGGACACTCTCTACGAGCAGTACTTC.